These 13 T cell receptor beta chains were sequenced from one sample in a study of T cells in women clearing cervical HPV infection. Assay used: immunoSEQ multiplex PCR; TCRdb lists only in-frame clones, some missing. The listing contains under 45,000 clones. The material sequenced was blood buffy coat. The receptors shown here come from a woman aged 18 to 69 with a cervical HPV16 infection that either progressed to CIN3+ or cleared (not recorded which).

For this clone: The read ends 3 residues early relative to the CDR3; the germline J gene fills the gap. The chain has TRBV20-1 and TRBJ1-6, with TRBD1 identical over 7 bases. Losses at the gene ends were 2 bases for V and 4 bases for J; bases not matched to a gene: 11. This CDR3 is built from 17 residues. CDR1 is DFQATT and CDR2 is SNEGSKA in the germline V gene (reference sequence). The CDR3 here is CSARHPAGGPYNSPLHF. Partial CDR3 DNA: TGCAGTGCTAGACACCCGGCAGGGGGTCCATATAATTCACCC.

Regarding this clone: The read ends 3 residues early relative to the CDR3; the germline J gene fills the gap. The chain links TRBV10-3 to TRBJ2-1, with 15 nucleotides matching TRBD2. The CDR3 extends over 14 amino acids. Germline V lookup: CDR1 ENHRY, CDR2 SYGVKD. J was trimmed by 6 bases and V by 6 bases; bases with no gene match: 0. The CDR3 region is CAIRGLAGGNEQFF. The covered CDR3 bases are TGTGCCATCAGGGGACTAGCGGGGGGCAATGAG.

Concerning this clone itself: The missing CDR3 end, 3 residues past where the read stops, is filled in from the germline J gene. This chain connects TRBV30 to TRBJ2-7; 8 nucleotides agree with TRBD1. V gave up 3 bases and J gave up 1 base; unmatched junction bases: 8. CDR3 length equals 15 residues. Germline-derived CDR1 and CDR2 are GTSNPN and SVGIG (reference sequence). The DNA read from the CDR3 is TGTGCCTGGAGCAGGGGACAGGTTCTTTCCTACGAG. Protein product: CAWSRGQVLSYE. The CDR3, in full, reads CAWSRGQVLSYEQYF.

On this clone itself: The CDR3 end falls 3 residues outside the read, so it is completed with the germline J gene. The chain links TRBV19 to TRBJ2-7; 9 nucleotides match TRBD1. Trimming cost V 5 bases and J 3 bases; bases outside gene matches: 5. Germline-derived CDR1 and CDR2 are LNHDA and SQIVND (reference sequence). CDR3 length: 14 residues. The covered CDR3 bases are TGTGCCAGTAGTCGATCGACAGGGGGCTACGAG. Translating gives CASSRSTGGYE. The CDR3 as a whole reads CASSRSTGGYEQYF.

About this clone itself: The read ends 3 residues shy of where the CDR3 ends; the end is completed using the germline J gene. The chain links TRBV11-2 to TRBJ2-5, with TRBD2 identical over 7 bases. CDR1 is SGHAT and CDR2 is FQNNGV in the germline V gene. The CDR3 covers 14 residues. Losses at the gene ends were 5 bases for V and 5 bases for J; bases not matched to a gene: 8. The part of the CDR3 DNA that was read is TGTGCCAGCAGCCCCCGACCCGGGGGGGAGACC. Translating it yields CASSPRPGGET. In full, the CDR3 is CASSPRPGGETQYF.

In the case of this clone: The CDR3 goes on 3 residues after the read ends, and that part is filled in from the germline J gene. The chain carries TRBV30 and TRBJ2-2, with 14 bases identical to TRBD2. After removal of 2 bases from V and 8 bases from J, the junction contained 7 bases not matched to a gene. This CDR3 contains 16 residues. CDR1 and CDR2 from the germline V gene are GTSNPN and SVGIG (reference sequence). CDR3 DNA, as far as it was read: TGTGCCTGGAGTACGACTAGCGGGGGGGCTTCTGGGGAG. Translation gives CAWSTTSGGASGE. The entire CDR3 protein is CAWSTTSGGASGELFF.

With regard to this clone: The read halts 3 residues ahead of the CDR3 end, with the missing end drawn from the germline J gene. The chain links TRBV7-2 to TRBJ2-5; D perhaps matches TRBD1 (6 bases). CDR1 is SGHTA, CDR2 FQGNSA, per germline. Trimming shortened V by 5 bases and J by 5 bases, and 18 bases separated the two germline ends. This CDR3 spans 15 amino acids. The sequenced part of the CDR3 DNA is TGTGCCAGCAGCCCCCGACAGGATTGGCGGGAGACC. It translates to CASSPRQDWRET. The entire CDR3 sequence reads CASSPRQDWRETQYF. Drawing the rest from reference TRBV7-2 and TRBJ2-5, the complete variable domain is GAGVSQSPSNKVTEKGKDVELRCDPISGHTALYWYRQSLGQGLEFLIYFQGNSAPDKSGLPSDRFSAERTGGSVSTLTIQRTQQEDSAVYLCASSPRQDWRETQYFGPGTRLLVL.

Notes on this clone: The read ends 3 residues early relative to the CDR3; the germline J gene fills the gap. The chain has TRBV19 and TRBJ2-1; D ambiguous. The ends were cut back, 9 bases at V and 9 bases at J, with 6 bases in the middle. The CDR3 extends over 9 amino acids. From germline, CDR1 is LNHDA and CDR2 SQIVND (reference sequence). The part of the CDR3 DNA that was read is TGTGCCAGACCGGGTGAG. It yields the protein CARPGE. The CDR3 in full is CARPGEQFF.

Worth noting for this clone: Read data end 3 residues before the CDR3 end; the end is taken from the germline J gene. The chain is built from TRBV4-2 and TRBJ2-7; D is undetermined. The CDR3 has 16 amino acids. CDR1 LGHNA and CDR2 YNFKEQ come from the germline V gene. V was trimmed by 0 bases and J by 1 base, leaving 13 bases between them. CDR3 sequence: CASSQETAAVSYEQYF. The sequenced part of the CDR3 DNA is TGTGCCAGCAGCCAAGAGACGGCCGCGGTTTCCTACGAG.

CDR3: CASGRGLSINQPQYF. Incomplete CDR3 DNA: TGTGCCAGCGGTCGGGGGTTGTCTATCAATCAGCCG. The chain uses TRBV2 and TRBJ2-3, with D possibly matching TRBD2 (6 bases). The missing CDR3 end, 3 residues past where the read stops, is filled in from the germline J gene. The CDR3 contains 15 residues. From germline, CDR1 is SNHLY and CDR2 FYNNEI.

CDR3 sequence reads: CASSPAAGVAYEQYF. The CDR3 bases that were read are TGTGCCAGCAGCCCAGCAGCGGGAGTAGCCTACGAG. The chain recombines TRBV5-4 with TRBJ2-7; TRBD2 agrees at 8 bases. The read finishes 3 residues shy of the CDR3 end, and the germline J gene is used to complete it. Looked up from germline, CDR1 is SGHNT and CDR2 is YYREEE (reference sequence). This CDR3 is 15 amino acids long. After removal of 4 bases from V and 2 bases from J, the junction contained 8 bases not matched to a gene.

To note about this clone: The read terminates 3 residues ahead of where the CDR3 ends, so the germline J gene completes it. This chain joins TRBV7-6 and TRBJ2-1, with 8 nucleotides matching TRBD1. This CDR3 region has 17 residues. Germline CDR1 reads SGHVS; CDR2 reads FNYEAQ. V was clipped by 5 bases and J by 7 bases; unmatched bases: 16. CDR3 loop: CASSLMGDRGTRNEQFF. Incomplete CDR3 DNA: TGTGCCAGCAGCCTCATGGGTGACAGGGGTACCAGAAATGAG.

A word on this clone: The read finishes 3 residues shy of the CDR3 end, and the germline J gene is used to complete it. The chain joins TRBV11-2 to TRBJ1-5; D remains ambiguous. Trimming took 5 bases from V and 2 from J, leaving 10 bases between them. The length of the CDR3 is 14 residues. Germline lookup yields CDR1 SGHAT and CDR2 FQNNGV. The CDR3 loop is CASSLGGRNQPQHF. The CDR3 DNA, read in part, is TGTGCCAGCAGCCTAGGAGGGCGCAATCAGCCC.